Reported below is one T cell receptor beta chain. Its target is unknown. CDR1 SGHTA and CDR2 FQGNSA come from the germline V gene. V was clipped by 5 bases and J by 6 bases; unmatched bases: 4. The CDR3 has 13 residues. A second 7 to 11 cycle PCR used barcoded and J-beta primers. Every single cDNA molecule received a tag from a template-switch adaptor with 12 random nucleotides. MiXCR was run by TCRdb on the 5' RACE reads, yielding one entry per CDR3 protein. The sample holds about 680,000 distinct CDR3 sequences; more than 40% are singletons and the top ten take under 35%. Every donor gave 9 to 10 milliliters of peripheral blood. The data originate from a study of blood T cells in healthy people across ages. Study-level points and caveats: Significant beta diversity loss was already apparent by age 40, declining roughly linearly.

The genes are TRBV7-2 and TRBJ2-1; TRBD1 matches at 7 bases. This clonotype was obtained from a woman in her fifties or sixties in good health. Sequenced sample: blood. Here the CDR3 reads CASSINRGNEQFF. DNA for the CDR3: TGTGCCAGCAGCATAAACAGGGGCAATGAGCAGTTCTTC.